This T cell receptor beta chain was obtained from a study of T cells in Graves' hyperthyroidism and ophthalmopathy. General observations from the study: Ophthalmopathy onset followed model prediction by a median about six months.

The study defined stable Graves' hyperthyroidism as no ophthalmopathy progression within 18 months. The CDR3 is 14 residues long. With 3 bases removed from V and 2 bases from J, the gap between germline ends came to 11 bases. Germline V lookup: CDR1 GTSNPN, CDR2 SVGIG (reference sequence). This clonotype was detected ten times or more. Its specificity is not known. The TCR beta CDR3 regions underwent amplification using RNA transcripts as the source. Researchers ran a first-round RT-PCR on the TCR CDR3 using the HTBI primer set. A single record per CDR3 protein comes from TCRdb applying MiXCR to the multiplex PCR reads. The sample holds about 740,000 distinct CDR3 sequences, 14% seen once.

This sequence joins TRBV30 and TRBJ2-1; D may correspond to TRBD1 or TRBD2 (5 bases each). The source of this sequence is a woman aged 18 to 35 with Graves' hyperthyroidism. The sequencing input was blood. The DNA for the CDR3 is TGTGCCTGGAGAGGGGACCAGCCCTACAATGAGCAGTTCTTC. Protein sequence: CAWRGDQPYNEQFF.